One sample yielded the 7 T cell receptor beta chains listed below, sequenced in a study of blood T cell repertoires in COVID-19 (dated by TCRdb to 2018 to 2021). The method behind the library was the immunoSEQ multiplex PCR assay. Sourced from immuneACCESS, this table was stored by TCRdb with only in-frame sequences that have V and J called. A share of the clones is absent; for the studies checked, an unresolved V gene accounts for under half, and the remainder has no known explanation. Recorded for this sample are under 350,000 clones; roughly 85% of them occurred a single time. Around 4.5% of the sample comes from the top ten. The sample consisted of peripheral blood. The receptors stem from a man in his 60s who had recovered from COVID-19.

The CDR3, as DNA: TGTGCCAGCAGCTTTCCCACGACAGGGACCTATGGCTACACCTTC. It codes for CASSFPTTGTYGYTF. The gene calls are TRBV5-4 and TRBJ1-2, with TRBD1 matching over 7 bases. The CDR3 is 15 residues long. J lost 4 bases, V lost 2 bases, and 8 bases had no gene match. Germline V gene sequence: CDR1 SGHNT, CDR2 YYREEE (reference sequence).

This clone was detected only once. The chain uses TRBV7-2 and TRBJ2-3; the D gene is possibly TRBD2 (6 bases). This CDR3 is 13 amino acids long. CDR1 SGHTA and CDR2 FQGNSA come from the germline V gene. The V and J ends lost 0 bases and 10 bases respectively, with 11 bases between them. Here the CDR3 DNA reads TGTGCCAGCAGCTTAGCGTACCGGGAGTCGCAGTATTTT. Protein: CASSLAYRESQYF. The whole variable domain, filled in from reference TRBV7-2 and TRBJ2-3, reads GAGVSQSPSNKVTEKGKDVELRCDPISGHTALYWYRQSLGQGLEFLIYFQGNSAPDKSGLPSDRFSAERTGGSVSTLTIQRTQQEDSAVYLCASSLAYRESQYFGPGTRLTVL.

V is TRBV11-3 and J is TRBJ2-3; D is unclear. Germline CDR1 reads SGHNT; CDR2 reads YENEEA. The V gene lost 1 base and the J gene lost 0 bases, with 11 bases spanning the gap. The CDR3 loop spans 16 amino acids. The CDR3 region is CASSLGVARSTDTQYF. The CDR3 nucleotides read TGTGCCAGCAGCTTAGGGGTCGCTAGGAGCACAGATACGCAGTATTTT. Combining the CDR3 with reference TRBV11-3 and TRBJ2-3 gives the whole variable domain EAGVVQSPRYKIIEKKQPVAFWCNPISGHNTLYWYLQNLGQGPELLIRYENEEAVDDSQLPKDRFSAERLKGVDSTLKIQPAELGDSAVYLCASSLGVARSTDTQYFGPGTRLTVL.

Only a few counts were recorded for this clone. This chain links TRBV18 with TRBJ2-7, with D perhaps matching TRBD2 (5 bases). Germline assignment: CDR1 KGHSH and CDR2 LQKENI. V was cut by 0 bases and J by 6 bases, with 6 bases left in between. The CDR3 length is 12 residues. The CDR3 nucleotides are TGTGCCAGCTCACCACCAGGAGGCGAGCAGTACTTC. It yields the protein CASSPPGGEQYF.

The chain has TRBV3-1 (or the pseudogene TRBV3-2) and TRBJ2-5, with 15 positions matching TRBD2. Germline V lookup: CDR1 LGHDT, CDR2 YNNKEL (reference sequence). CDR3 length equals 16 residues. Trimming at V came to 4 bases and at J to 4 bases, leaving 4 bases not matched to a gene. CDR3 nucleotide sequence: TGTGCCAGCAGCCCCCGGACTAGCGGGAGGGGAGAGACCCAGTACTTC. Its protein is CASSPRTSGRGETQYF.

This chain links TRBV12-3 or TRBV12-4 with TRBJ2-7; 9 bases line up with TRBD2. The CDR3 has 13 amino acids. J was trimmed by 6 bases and V by 5 bases; bases with no gene match: 5. The CDR3 DNA reads TGTGCCAGCAGTACTAGCGGGCAGGGCGAGCAGTACTTC. The encoded protein is CASSTSGQGEQYF.

The chain links TRBV5-4 to TRBJ2-1; a weak D match, TRBD2 (6 bases). CDR3 length: 16 residues. In germline, CDR1 is SGHNT, CDR2 YYREEE (reference sequence). Trimming removed 0 bases from V and 4 bases from J, with 14 bases in between. The CDR3 reads CASSLEVTRVYNEQFF. CDR3 nucleotide sequence: TGTGCCAGCAGCTTGGAGGTGACTAGGGTTTACAATGAGCAGTTCTTC. Combining the CDR3 with reference TRBV5-4 and TRBJ2-1 gives the whole variable domain ETGVTQSPTHLIKTRGQQVTLRCSSQSGHNTVSWYQQALGQGPQFIFQYYREEENGRGNFPPRFSGLQFPNYSSELNVNALELDDSALYLCASSLEVTRVYNEQFFGPGTRLTVL.